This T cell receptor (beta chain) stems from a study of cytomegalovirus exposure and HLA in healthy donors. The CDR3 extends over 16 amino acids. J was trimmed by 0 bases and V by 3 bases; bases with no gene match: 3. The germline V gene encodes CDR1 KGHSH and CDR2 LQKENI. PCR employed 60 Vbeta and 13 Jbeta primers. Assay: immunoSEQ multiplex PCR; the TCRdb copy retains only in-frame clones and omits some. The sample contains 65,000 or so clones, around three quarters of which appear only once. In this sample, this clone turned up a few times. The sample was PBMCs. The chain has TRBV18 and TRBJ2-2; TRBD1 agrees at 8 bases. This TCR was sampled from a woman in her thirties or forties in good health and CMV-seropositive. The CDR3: CASSPDRDPNTGELFF. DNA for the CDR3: TGTGCCAGCTCACCGGACAGGGACCCGAACACCGGGGAGCTGTTTTTT.